This is a list of T cell receptor beta chains from one sample in a study of tumor and adjacent non-tumor tissue in lung cancer. TCRdb independently ran MiXCR on the multiplex PCR reads; one entry per CDR3 protein. The sample holds 75,000 to 95,000 distinct CDR3 sequences, approximately 77% seen once. The material sequenced was lung tumor tissue. Receptors originate from a woman in her thirties or forties with non-small cell lung cancer. The CDR3 runs from the conserved cysteine through the conserved F or W. Fields, in order: V gene, D gene, J gene, clone size, CDR3 protein, CDR3 DNA. D genes are given only for firm matches. Not all rows give a size; the values are once, few, many and, for expanded clones, a class.

TRBV7-3,.,TRBJ2-2,.,CVSRDPGDITGELFF,TGTGTCAGCAGAGATCCGGGAGATATCACCGGGGAGCTGTTTTTT
TRBV6-6,.,TRBJ2-5,.,CVTSYRYGQETQYF,TGTGTCACCAGTTACCGGTACGGACAAGAGACCCAGTACTTC
TRBV21-1,.,TRBJ2-3,many,CASSTPRTSGRRDTQYF,TGTGCCAGCAGCACCCCCCGGACTAGCGGGAGGAGAGATACGCAGTATTTT
TRBV20-1,.,TRBJ1-2,many,CSASALERGGYTF,TGCAGTGCTAGTGCCCTGGAGAGGGGTGGCTACACCTTC
TRBV20-1,.,TRBJ1-1,.,CSAYDWNTEAFF,TGCAGTGCTTACGACTGGAACACTGAAGCTTTCTTT
TRBV4-2,TRBD2,TRBJ2-7,.,CASNQRTSGRAYEQYF,TGTGCCAGCAACCAGAGGACTAGCGGGAGGGCCTACGAGCAGTACTTC
TRBV29-1,.,TRBJ2-5,.,CSVKNGASDIETRYF,TGCAGCGTTAAGAATGGGGCCAGTGACATTGAGACTCGGTACTTC
TRBV20-1,.,TRBJ2-7,few,CSTPGPDHEQYF,TGCAGTACTCCAGGCCCCGACCACGAGCAGTACTTC
TRBV12-3/TRBV12-4,.,TRBJ1-1,.,CASGLGLTEAIF,TGTGCCAGCGGCTTAGGACTCACTGAAGCTATCTTT
TRBV28,.,TRBJ1-4,.,CASSDLLGTKLFF,TGTGCCAGCAGTGACCTACTGGGGACAAAACTGTTTTTT
TRBV11-2,.,TRBJ2-7,.,CASSAPGTSNEQYF,TGTGCTAGCAGCGCTCCCGGGACATCCAACGAGCAGTACTTC
TRBV4-1,TRBD2,TRBJ2-3,.,CASIQDRTSGSSDTQYF,TGCGCCAGCATCCAAGACAGGACTAGCGGGAGCTCGGATACGCAGTATTTT
TRBV7-9,.,TRBJ2-7,.,CVSSFRSYEQYF,TGTGTTAGCAGCTTTCGGAGCTACGAGCAGTACTTC
TRBV6-1,TRBD1,TRBJ1-2,.,CASNVSSGTGALYTF,TGTGCCAGCAATGTTTCCTCGGGGACAGGCGCCCTATACACCTTC
TRBV20-1,.,TRBJ2-7,.,CSARGGGGGGVYEQYF,TGCAGTGCTAGAGGCGGTGGGGGCGGTGGCGTCTACGAGCAGTACTTC
TRBV6-5,.,TRBJ2-2,.,CTTSYQRADTGELFF,TGTACCACCAGTTATCAGAGGGCTGACACCGGGGAGCTGTTTTTT
TRBV5-1,.,TRBJ2-3,.,CASSLGGADTQYF,TGCGCCAGCAGCCTAGGAGGGGCCGATACGCAGTATTTT
TRBV6-1,.,TRBJ2-3,.,CVSSETHVVTDTQYF,TGTGTCAGCAGTGAAACTCACGTTGTGACAGATACGCAGTATTTT
TRBV11-2,.,TRBJ2-7,.,CTSCLGCEQYF,TGTACCAGCTGCTTAGGATGCGAGCAGTACTTC
TRBV29-1,.,TRBJ2-1,.,CCATIGLSYNDQFF,TGCTGCGCCACTATCGGGCTTTCCTACAATGACCAGTTCTTC
TRBV7-8,.,TRBJ2-7,.,CASSLDPLSLYEQYF,TGTGCCAGCAGCTTAGACCCTCTTTCCCTCTACGAACAGTACTTC
TRBV9,.,TRBJ2-3,.,CASSDDGDTQYF,TGTGCCAGCAGTGACGACGGGGATACGCAGTATTTT
TRBV10-3,.,TRBJ2-5,.,CAISVSSSVETQYF,TGTGCCATCAGTGTATCTTCTAGCGTAGAGACCCAGTATTTC
TRBV6-2/TRBV6-3,.,TRBJ1-5,.,CASSPVVAGRDSNRPQRF,TGTGCCAGCAGTCCAGTGGTGGCTGGGAGGGATAGCAATCGGCCCCAGCGTTTT
TRBV19,TRBD1,TRBJ2-1,.,CASSIPSTGANERFF,TGTGCCAGTAGTATCCCGAGCACAGGGGCCAATGAGCGGTTCTTC
TRBV11-3,.,TRBJ1-6,.,CAVSPDVSSYNSPLHF,TGTGCCGTCAGCCCGGACGTGAGCTCCTATAATTCACCCCTCCACTTT
TRBV20-1,.,TRBJ1-1,.,CNAIDNEAIF,TGCAATGCTATAGATAATGAAGCTATCTTT
TRBV5-1,.,TRBJ2-5,.,CASSFDPPPETQYF,TGCGCCAGCAGCTTTGACCCACCACCGGAGACCCAGTACTTC
TRBV11-2,.,TRBJ2-5,.,CASSLSAGNQETQYF,TGTGCCAGCAGCTTATCCGCCGGGAACCAAGAGACCCAGTACTTC
TRBV6-6,.,TRBJ1-5,.,CASKNTGGKRQSQHF,TGCGCCAGCAAGAATACCGGGGGGAAAAGGCAGTCCCAGCATTTT
TRBV11-3,.,TRBJ2-7,once,CASTLEIGEQYF,TGTGCCAGCACCTTAGAAATAGGCGAGCAGTACTTC
TRBV11-2,.,TRBJ2-3,.,CAGSLVSQGSTETQYF,TGTGCGGGCAGCTTAGTCTCCCAGGGTAGCACAGAAACGCAGTATTTT
TRBV5-1,.,TRBJ2-1,.,CASSLGQIDNEQFF,TGCGCCAGCAGCTTGGGACAGATTGATAATGAGCAGTTCTTC
TRBV6-6,.,TRBJ2-3,.,CASSEDGTQYF,TGTGCCAGTAGCGAAGATGGTACGCAGTATTTT
TRBV19,.,TRBJ1-1,.,CASSDKLNTEAFF,TGTGCCAGCTCTGATAAATTGAACACTGAAGCTTTCTTT
TRBV12-5,.,TRBJ2-5,medium-sized,CASGLGGAYETQYF,TGTGCTAGTGGTTTGGGGGGGGCGTATGAGACCCAGTACTTC
TRBV5-1,.,TRBJ2-2,.,CASSLRYEAGELFF,TGCGCCAGCAGCTTGCGGTATGAGGCCGGGGAGCTGTTTTTT
TRBV5-1,TRBD1,TRBJ2-7,many,CASSFSTGVYEQYF,TGCGCCAGCAGCTTCTCAACAGGGGTCTACGAGCAGTACTTC
TRBV6-2/TRBV6-3,TRBD1,TRBJ1-5,.,CASRSTGGGSPPQHF,TGTGCCAGCAGGTCGACAGGGGGTGGGAGTCCGCCCCAGCATTTT
TRBV11-1,.,TRBJ2-1,.,CASSEDGFYNELFF,TGCGCCAGCAGCGAAGACGGATTCTACAATGAGCTGTTCTTC
TRBV12-3/TRBV12-4,.,TRBJ2-5,many,CASSLSAGQETQYF,TGTGCCAGCAGTTTATCGGCAGGACAAGAGACCCAGTACTTC
TRBV6-4,.,TRBJ2-1,.,CASSVRGAESNEQFF,TGTGCCAGCAGTGTACGGGGGGCTGAAAGCAATGAGCAGTTCTTC
TRBV4-2,TRBD2,TRBJ2-3,.,CVSNQEHGGGTDTQYF,TGTGTCAGCAACCAAGAACACGGGGGGGGCACAGATACGCAGTATTTT
TRBV11-2,.,TRBJ2-5,.,CASTKFRQAQETQYF,TGTGCCAGCACCAAATTCAGACAAGCACAAGAGACCCAGTATTTC
TRBV11-2,.,TRBJ2-1,.,CVSSIAGAVGEQFF,TGTGTCAGCAGCATCGCAGGAGCCGTGGGTGAGCAGTTCTTC
TRBV6-1,TRBD2,TRBJ2-5,.,CVSSLPSGGQETQYF,TGTGTCAGCAGTCTTCCTAGCGGGGGACAAGAGACCCAGTACTTC
TRBV7-3,.,TRBJ2-7,.,CASSPGPLYEEYF,TGTGCCAGCAGCCCGGGCCCCCTCTACGAGGAGTACTTC
TRBV4-1,.,TRBJ2-4,.,CASSSSSRRATSIQYF,TGCGCCAGCAGCTCCTCTAGCAGGAGGGCTACGTCTATTCAGTACTTC
TRBV28,.,TRBJ2-1,.,CASSLFPAGSGIF,TGTGCCAGCAGTTTATTCCCAGCAGGCTCCGGGATCTTC
TRBV29-1,.,TRBJ2-1,once,CSVGKGLTVYNEQFF,TGCAGCGTGGGTAAAGGACTAACGGTATATAATGAGCAGTTCTTC
TRBV11-2,.,TRBJ1-4,.,CAGSQIATRRSEILLF,TGTGCCGGCAGCCAAATAGCTACCCGGAGGAGTGAAATACTGCTTTTT
TRBV6-5,.,TRBJ2-7,.,CASGYLEKGGEQCF,TGTGCCAGCGGTTACCTTGAAAAAGGCGGCGAGCAGTGCTTC
TRBV11-2,.,TRBJ2-5,.,CVSSLFSGIQGTQYF,TGTGTCAGCAGCTTATTCTCCGGGATCCAAGGGACCCAGTACTTC